This record looks at one T cell receptor (beta chain) sequence and its context. The antigen remains undetermined. An end of the junction differs from the germline gene, which may be a read error. This record belongs to a study of post-analysis software for immune sequencing data. Germline values: CDR1 SGHRS, CDR2 YFSETQ. This CDR3 spans 15 amino acids. Unique molecular identifiers tagged the TCR beta cDNA libraries. MiXCR was run by TCRdb on the PCR reads, yielding one entry per CDR3 protein. The data contain 700,000 to 900,000 distinct CDR3 sequences, 46% of them singletons. The study, taken as a whole, reports: In patients, five or six TRBV segments were more frequent than in controls, with TRBV5-6, TRBV5-1 and TRBV20-1 among them. Samples sharing a preparation batch grouped tightly together when assessed by F measure.

Source material: blood. J is TRBJ1-2 and V is TRBV5-1, with 8 bases fitting TRBD1. This TCR was recovered from a girl aged 5 to 17 with multiple sclerosis. The CDR3 protein is CASSLEGPTGGGEFF. The CDR3 region has the DNA TGCGCCAGCAGCTTGGAAGGACCAACAGGGGGTGGGGAGTTCTTC.